This T cell receptor beta chain was identified in a study of identical twins (dated by TCRdb to the mid-2010s). Broadly, across the study: To test whether fetal clonotypes persist, this study deep-sequenced TCR alpha and beta repertoires from monozygotic twins, from unrelated adults of various ages, and from cord blood. To rule out contamination, replicate twin experiments were performed at different times with different library preparation protocols. What the authors observed across the whole study: Invariant T cells such as MAIT and iNKT could partly confound zero-insertion analyses, although diverse VJ usage argued against such confounding for most clonotypes. Out-of-frame TCR alpha sharing in monozygotic twins was systematically underestimated by recombination models, whereas sharing between unrelated individuals was in agreement with the recombination models. Conclusions relied on cross-sectional statistical analysis, since the same donors could not be followed over many years. Abundant cord blood beta clonotypes had fewer insertions, young adult naive repertoires showed a similar but weaker trend, and memory repertoires showed no such trend. In beta out-of-frame sequences, excess twin sharing was weaker, because having fewer shared sequences lowered the signal-to-noise ratio. Out-of-frame TCR alpha sequences shared between twins showed an excess of low generation-probability sequences compared with coincidental sharing between unrelated individuals.

Library preparation was by 5' RACE. For sequencing, an Illumina HiSeq 2000 was employed. A universal primer binding site was added through template switching, and the final cDNA carried a unique molecular identifier so that TCR cDNA molecules could be counted accurately. Specific primers in the conserved constant-segment region were used to synthesize first-strand cDNA for the TCR alpha and beta chains. Each cDNA library was double barcoded, with a SMART-Mk sample barcode plus Illumina barcodes, to control for contamination. TruSeq adapter sequences along with Illumina sample barcodes were introduced in two successive PCR steps. The TCR alpha and beta cDNA libraries were sequenced on the Illumina HiSeq platform using custom primers. In the paper's pipeline: Raw reads were processed with MiGEC to extract unique molecular identifiers, and MiXCR was used to determine CDR3 positions. Recombination models were inferred per individual with the repgenHMM and IGoR tools using an EM algorithm. The analysis of shared clonotypes was done with the tcR package in R, with sharing normalized by the product of cloneset sizes. To study raw recombination without the effects of thymic and clonal selection, out-of-frame nonproductive sequences were analyzed. TCRdb's own reprocessing of the public reads used fastp at Q25 and MiXCR and kept productive beta chains. Merged by CDR3 protein, the rows form single entries marked with the most common genes and DNA. TCRdb, rather than the study authors, made the V and J calls. The sample table contains about 190,000 distinct CDR3 sequences; only one count was recorded for about a sixth of them. 35% to 50% of the sample rests with the top ten.

About this clonotype: There is no known antigen for this receptor. Nothing much larger sits one base from this clone, and base qualities are not available.

Every donor was a healthy Caucasian. Three pairs of female monozygotic twins, all aged about 18 to 29 years, were included in the twin cohort. Positive isolation kits from Invitrogen were used to isolate the CD4+ and CD8+ T cell populations. The data also belong to a second study, concerning T cells expressing NK-cell markers. The second study also describes: Fewer than ten donors provided sorted CD3+CD56+NKG2C+, CD3+CD56+NKG2C- and CD3+CD56-NKG2C+ T-cell subsets, whose TCR beta-chain repertoires were profiled. Among the eight sequenced donors, seven were HCMV-seropositive and one was HCMV-seronegative. In several experiments an anti-gammadeltaTCR antibody was added to restrict sorting to alphabetaTCR-expressing T cells. For six donors, the dominant CD3+CD56+NKG2C+ clonotypes were among the top 10 CD8+ clonotypes and accounted for roughly 1.0-8% of CD8+ T cells. Those dominant clonotypes were again the most abundant among CD3+CD56-NKG2C+ cells in a handful of donors, at roughly 25-60.1%. It remained unclear whether the expanded NKG2C-expressing T cell clones were specific for HCMV antigens. The eight sequenced donors were randomly selected healthy volunteers, three men and five women. HCMV serostatus was determined by detecting HCMV-specific IgG in serum with a commercial ELISA kit. MIGEC was used to demultiplex reads and group reads by UMI, and MiTCR was used to assemble and quantify clonotypes. To exclude erroneous sequences, only TCR cDNA sequences supported by at least two reads were retained. The tcR package was used for downstream repertoire analysis, and clonotypes were matched across fractions by CDR3 nucleotide sequence plus V segment. VDJmatch was used to annotate antigen specificity against VDJdb, with one amino acid substitution in CDR3 permitted.

The sequenced material came from CD8+ T cells sorted from blood. The TCR comes from a woman between 18 and 29 years old in good health.

The nucleotide sequence reads as follows: TGCGCCAGCAGCTTGGACGGGAGTGGGTACGAGCAGTACTTC. The encoded protein is CASSLDGSGYEQYF. This chain joins TRBV5-1 to TRBJ2-7; a tentative D match to TRBD2 spans 6 bases. Including cysteine and phenylalanine, the CDR3 has 14 amino acids. CDR3 DNA is the only sequence kept; it has 42 bases, read in frame from the first base. V and J lose 0 bases and 4 bases, and a span of 11 bases separates them. Taken from the germline V gene, the CDR1 and CDR2 loops are SGHRS and YFSETQ.